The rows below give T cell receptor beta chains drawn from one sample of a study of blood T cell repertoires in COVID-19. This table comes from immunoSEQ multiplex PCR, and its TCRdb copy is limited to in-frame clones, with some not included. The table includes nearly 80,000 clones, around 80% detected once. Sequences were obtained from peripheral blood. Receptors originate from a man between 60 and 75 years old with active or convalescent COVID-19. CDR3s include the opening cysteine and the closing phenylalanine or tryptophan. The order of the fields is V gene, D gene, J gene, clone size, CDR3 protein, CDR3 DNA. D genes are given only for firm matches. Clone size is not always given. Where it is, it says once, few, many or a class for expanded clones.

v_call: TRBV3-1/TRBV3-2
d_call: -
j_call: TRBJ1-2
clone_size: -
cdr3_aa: CASSDSYGYTF
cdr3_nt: TGTGCCAGCAGTGACAGCTATGGCTACACCTTC

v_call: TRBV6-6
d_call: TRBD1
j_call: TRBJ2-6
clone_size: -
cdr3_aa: CASSQTGAGANVLTF
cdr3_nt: TGTGCCAGCAGCCAAACAGGGGCCGGGGCCAACGTCCTGACTTTC

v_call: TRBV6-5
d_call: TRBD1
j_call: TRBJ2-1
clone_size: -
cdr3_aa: CASSPGTGVNEQFF
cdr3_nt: TGTGCCAGCAGTCCCGGGACAGGGGTCAATGAGCAGTTCTTC

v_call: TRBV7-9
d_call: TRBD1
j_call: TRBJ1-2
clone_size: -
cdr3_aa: CASSTGQNYGYTF
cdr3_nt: TGTGCCAGCAGTACGGGACAGAACTATGGCTACACCTTC

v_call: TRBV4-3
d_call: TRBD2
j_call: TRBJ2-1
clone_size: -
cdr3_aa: CASSQEHGGGGGYNEQFF
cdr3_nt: TGCGCCAGCAGCCAAGAACACGGTGGCGGGGGTGGCTACAATGAGCAGTTCTTC

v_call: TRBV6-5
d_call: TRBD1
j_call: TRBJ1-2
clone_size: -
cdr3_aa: CASRDRTGHGYTF
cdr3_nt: TGTGCCAGCAGAGATCGGACAGGGCATGGCTACACCTTC

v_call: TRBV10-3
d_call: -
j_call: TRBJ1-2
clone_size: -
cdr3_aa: CAISEGLGYTF
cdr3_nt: TGTGCCATCAGTGAGGGGCTTGGCTACACCTTC

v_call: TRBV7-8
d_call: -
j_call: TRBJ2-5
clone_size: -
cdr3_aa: CASSLRTTSQETQYF
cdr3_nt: TGTGCCAGCAGCCTCCGGACTACCTCCCAAGAGACCCAGTACTTC

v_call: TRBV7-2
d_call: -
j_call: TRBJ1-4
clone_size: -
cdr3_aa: CASSLLGVATNEKLFF
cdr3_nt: TGTGCCAGCAGCTTACTAGGGGTGGCAACTAATGAAAAACTGTTTTTT

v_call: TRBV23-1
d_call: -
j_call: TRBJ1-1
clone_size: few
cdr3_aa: CAPFGEVNTEAFF
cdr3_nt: TGCGCACCCTTCGGGGAGGTGAACACTGAAGCTTTCTTT

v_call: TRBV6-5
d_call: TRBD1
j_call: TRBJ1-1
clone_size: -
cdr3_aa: CASRASGTANTEAFF
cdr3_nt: TGTGCCAGCAGAGCTTCCGGGACAGCGAACACTGAAGCTTTCTTT